This T cell receptor beta chain was captured by sequencing in a study of blood T cells in healthy people across ages. There are 16 residues in the CDR3. CDR1 MNHEY and CDR2 SMNVEV come from the germline V gene (reference sequence). Trimming took 5 bases from V and 1 from J; bases not matched to a gene: 9. Per sample, extraction of total RNA gave at least 5.5 micrograms in every case. A second roughly 6 to 11 cycle PCR used barcoded and J-beta primers. TCRdb called the 5' RACE reads again in MiXCR, with one record for every CDR3 protein. The sample shows 800,000 to 950,000 distinct CDR3 sequences, roughly 28% of them seen only once. These sequences were also reported in another study, on T cells of mothers and their children. As reported in that work: A few healthy Caucasian mothers, along with their six children, were the donors. A slight, non-significant increase in overlap was found for related mother-child pairs relative to unrelated pairs.

The origin of this receptor is a woman aged 40 to 55 in good health. The sample consisted of blood. This chain links TRBV27 with TRBJ2-7; 9 nucleotides line up with TRBD1. CDR3 DNA: TGTGCCAGCAGTCACTCCGGGACAGGGCTTTCCTACGAGCAGTACTTC. The encoded protein is CASSHSGTGLSYEQYF.